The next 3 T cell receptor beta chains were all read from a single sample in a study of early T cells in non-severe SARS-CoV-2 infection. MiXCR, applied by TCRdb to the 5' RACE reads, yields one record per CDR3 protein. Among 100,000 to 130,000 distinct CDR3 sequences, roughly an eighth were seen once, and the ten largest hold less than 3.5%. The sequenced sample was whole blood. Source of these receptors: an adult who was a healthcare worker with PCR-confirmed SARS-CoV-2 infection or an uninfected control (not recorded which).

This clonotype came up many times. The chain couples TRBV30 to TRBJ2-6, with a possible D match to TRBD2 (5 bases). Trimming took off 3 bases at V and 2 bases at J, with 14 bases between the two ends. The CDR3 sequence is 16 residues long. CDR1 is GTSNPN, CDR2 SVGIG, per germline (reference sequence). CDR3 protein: CAWSSGGKPGANVLTF. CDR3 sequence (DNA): TGTGCCTGGAGCTCAGGAGGCAAACCTGGGGCCAACGTCCTGACTTTC.

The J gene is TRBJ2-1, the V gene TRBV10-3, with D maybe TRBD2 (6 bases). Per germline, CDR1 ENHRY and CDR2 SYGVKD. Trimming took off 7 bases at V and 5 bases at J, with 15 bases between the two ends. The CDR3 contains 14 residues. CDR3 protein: CAINSLRENNEQFF. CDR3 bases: TGTGCCATCAACTCCCTCCGGGAGAACAATGAGCAGTTCTTC.

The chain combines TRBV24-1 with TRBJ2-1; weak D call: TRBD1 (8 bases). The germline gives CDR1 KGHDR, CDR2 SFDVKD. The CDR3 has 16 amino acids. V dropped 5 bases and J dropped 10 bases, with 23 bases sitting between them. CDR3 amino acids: CATSAPGQGGYGEQFF. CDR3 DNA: TGTGCCACCAGTGCCCCCGGACAGGGAGGGTATGGGGAGCAGTTCTTC.